The rows below give T cell receptor beta chains drawn from one sample of a study of PD-1 blockade in classical Hodgkin lymphoma. The assay was immunoSEQ multiplex PCR, and TCRdb's table has in-frame clones only and misses some. The sample lists roughly 17,000 clones, roughly nine tenths occurring once. Sequencing was performed on peripheral blood mononuclear cells (PBMCs). The receptors come from a human donor with classical Hodgkin lymphoma. The CDR3 runs from the conserved cysteine through the conserved F or W. D genes are given only for firm matches. Size is stated for part of the rows, as once, few or many counts, or as a class when the clone is expanded.

-,18,TRBV27,-,TRBJ1-5,CASSQRLFTGIGNQPQHF,TGTGCCAGCAGCCAACGGCTTTTTACAGGGATCGGTAATCAGCCCCAGCATTTT
-,21,TRBV28,-,TRBJ2-2,CASNGQGRLGGAGENTGELFF,TGTGCCAGCAATGGACAGGGGAGACTCGGGGGAGCGGGAGAGAACACCGGGGAGCTGTTTTTT
TRBD2,16,TRBV7-8,-,TRBJ2-1,CASSPDPGGSYNEQFF,TGTGCCAGCAGCCCAGACCCCGGGGGGTCCTACAATGAGCAGTTCTTC
TRBD2,14,TRBV7-9,once,TRBJ2-1,CASSLTEPGGEQFF,TGTGCCAGCAGCTTGACGGAGCCGGGGGGTGAGCAGTTCTTC
TRBD1,17,TRBV11-2,-,TRBJ2-7,CASSSVSAGQGNHEQYF,TGTGCCAGCAGCTCCGTATCGGCGGGACAGGGTAATCACGAGCAGTACTTC
-,11,TRBV20-1,once,TRBJ1-1,CSARGRDKAFF,TGCAGTGCTAGGGGCAGGGATAAAGCTTTCTTT
-,15,TRBV19,-,TRBJ2-3,CASSIGNRITDTQYF,TGTGCCAGTAGTATCGGTAACAGAATCACAGATACGCAGTATTTT
-,17,TRBV15,-,TRBJ2-6,CATSRDLGSSGANVLTF,TGTGCCACCAGCAGAGATCTAGGCAGTTCTGGGGCCAACGTCCTGACTTTC
-,15,TRBV5-1,-,TRBJ1-2,CASSLALGRGYGYTF,TGCGCCAGCAGCTTGGCCTTAGGGAGGGGCTATGGCTACACCTTC
TRBD2,14,TRBV29-1,-,TRBJ2-3,CSVGGAGTSGTQYF,TGCAGCGTTGGCGGGGCCGGGACTAGCGGTACGCAGTATTTT
-,14,TRBV6-6,-,TRBJ2-1,CASRPYGGYNEQFF,TGTGCCAGCAGACCATACGGAGGCTACAATGAGCAGTTCTTC
-,14,TRBV4-1,-,TRBJ1-2,CASSQDQGYYGYTF,TGCGCCAGCAGCCAAGATCAGGGATATTATGGCTACACCTTC
TRBD1,13,TRBV6-5,-,TRBJ2-5,CASSRRDRETQYF,TGTGCCAGCAGTCGTCGGGACAGGGAGACCCAGTACTTC
TRBD2,15,TRBV30,-,TRBJ2-7,CAGGRSGTSGNEQYF,TGTGCCGGTGGGAGATCCGGGACTAGCGGGAACGAGCAGTACTTC
-,13,TRBV6-6,-,TRBJ1-6,CASRNKGESPLHF,TGTGCCAGCAGAAACAAGGGGGAATCACCCCTCCACTTT
TRBD2,17,TRBV7-9,-,TRBJ2-2,CASSLGTSGSWTGELFF,TGTGCCAGCAGCTTAGGGACTAGCGGGAGTTGGACCGGGGAGCTGTTTTTT
-,13,TRBV7-2,-,TRBJ1-5,CASSLNPNQPQHF,TGTGCCAGCAGCTTAAACCCCAATCAGCCCCAGCATTTT